Presented here are 22 T cell receptor beta chains from one specimen sequenced in a study of PD-1 blockade in classical Hodgkin lymphoma. In every patient, relapse followed autologous stem cell transplantation, while exposure to brentuximab vedotin differed. The data were produced by immunoSEQ multiplex PCR, yet TCRdb's version contains in-frame clones alone and is incomplete. The data contain some 64,000 clones, more than 70% of them singletons. The specimen was peripheral blood mononuclear cells (PBMCs), collected at baseline. Receptor source: a human donor with classical Hodgkin lymphoma.

The rearrangement uses TRBV19 and TRBJ1-5; 9 nucleotides agree with TRBD1. This CDR3 contains 18 residues. V lost 0 bases to trimming and J lost 6 bases; unmatched junction nucleotides: 12. Germline CDR1 reads LNHDA; CDR2 reads SQIVND (reference sequence). CDR3 sequence reads: CASSIDFRTGAFSQPQHF. CDR3 in DNA: TGTGCCAGTAGTATAGATTTTCGGACAGGGGCCTTCAGTCAGCCCCAGCATTTT. Full variable domain (missing parts from reference TRBV19 and TRBJ1-5): DGGITQSPKYLFRKEGQNVTLSCEQNLNHDAMYWYRQDPGQGLRLIYYSQIVNDFQKGDIAEGYSVSREKKESFPLTVTSAQKNPTAFYLCASSIDFRTGAFSQPQHFGDGTRLSIL.

V and J are TRBV9 and TRBJ1-6, with a tentative D call TRBD1 (6 bases). Per germline, CDR1 SGDLS and CDR2 YYNGEE. Deletions cut 0 bases from V and 0 bases from J, with 10 bases between. This CDR3 has 17 residues. In DNA, the CDR3 is TGTGCCAGCAGCGTAGTTGAGGACAGCTCCTATAATTCACCCCTCCACTTT. This sequence encodes CASSVVEDSSYNSPLHF.

The V call is TRBV6-1, the J call TRBJ1-3; D gene unclear. The CDR3 totals 16 residues. Germline CDR1 is MNHNS and CDR2 is SASEGT. Trimming cost V 1 base and J 4 bases, with 14 bases left between them. The DNA of the CDR3 is TGTGCCAGCAGTGAAGTCTGGGAACCATGGGGAAACACCATATATTTT. It translates to CASSEVWEPWGNTIYF.

This clone showed up just once. The chain carries TRBV15 and TRBJ1-2; 8 nucleotides match TRBD1. The germline CDR1 and CDR2 sequences are LNHNV and YYDKDF (reference sequence). The CDR3 covers 14 residues. Trimming took 0 bases from V and 8 from J; bases not matched to a gene: 5. CDR3 coding DNA: TGTGCCACCAGCAGAGACAACAGGGGGAAAGGCTACACCTTC. Its protein is CATSRDNRGKGYTF.

The J gene is TRBJ2-2, the V gene TRBV5-4; 7 nucleotides align to TRBD1. CDR1 and CDR2 from the germline V gene are SGHNT and YYREEE (reference sequence). The length of the CDR3 is 16 residues. V lost 2 bases and J lost 1; bases outside the gene matches: 5. CDR3 loop: CASSFPGTVNTGELFF. CDR3 DNA sequence: TGTGCCAGCAGCTTTCCCGGGACAGTGAACACCGGGGAGCTGTTTTTT.

The chain has TRBV4-1 and TRBJ2-3, with 8 bases aligning to TRBD2. Trimming cost V 1 base and J 0 bases; bases outside gene matches: 6. This CDR3 region has 17 residues. The germline CDR1 and CDR2 sequences are MGHRA and YSYEKL. CDR3 residues: CASSQVLAGPSTDTQYF. CDR3 bases: TGCGCCAGCAGCCAAGTGCTAGCGGGCCCTAGCACAGATACGCAGTATTTT.

The genes are TRBV4-3 and TRBJ1-5; 7 bases are a match to TRBD1. Trimming cost V 3 bases and J 7 bases; bases outside gene matches: 12. The CDR3 sequence is 16 residues long. Germline-derived CDR1 and CDR2 are LGHNA and YSLEER. The CDR3 coding sequence is TGCGCCAGCAGCCAGGGAACAGGGGCCCTTACGCAGCCCCAGCATTTT. Its translation is CASSQGTGALTQPQHF.

The chain employs TRBV5-1 and TRBJ2-3; no firm D call. This CDR3 has 22 amino acids. V gave up 1 base and J gave up 5 bases, with 35 bases separating them. CDR1 is SGHRS and CDR2 is YFSETQ in the germline V gene. The CDR3 nucleotides read TGCGCCAGCAGCTTGTGGGGTGCGGCGGTTGAAAGATTCCCTCACTCCGGAGATACGCAGTATTTT. This sequence encodes CASSLWGAAVERFPHSGDTQYF.

This chain joins TRBV28 and TRBJ2-7; maybe TRBD2 (6 bases). CDR3 length equals 15 residues. Trimming pared 5 bases from V and 1 base from J, leaving 15 bases between. Germline lookup yields CDR1 MDHEN and CDR2 SYDVKM. Written as DNA, the CDR3 is TGTGCCAGCAGTCCGCGCGGGACGGGATCCTACGAGCAGTACTTC. Protein sequence: CASSPRGTGSYEQYF. The whole variable domain, filled in from reference TRBV28 and TRBJ2-7, reads DVKVTQSSRYLVKRTGEKVFLECVQDMDHENMFWYRQDPGLGLRLIYFSYDVKMKEKGDIPEGYSVSREKKERFSLILESASTNQTSMYLCASSPRGTGSYEQYFGPGTRLTVT.

The chain employs TRBV6-1 and TRBJ1-2; a weak D match, TRBD1 (5 bases). This CDR3 is 13 amino acids long. In germline, CDR1 is MNHNS, CDR2 SASEGT. Between the trimmed V and J ends, which lost 7 bases and 7 bases, there was a span of 16 bases. The CDR3 here is CASNGAGRGGYTF. CDR3 nucleotide sequence: TGTGCCAGCAACGGGGCGGGTCGGGGTGGCTACACCTTC.

To note about this clone: Mismatch with germline at one junction end may stem from a read error. The rearrangement links TRBV20-1 to TRBJ1-2, with D unclear. Germline V lookup: CDR1 DFQATT, CDR2 SNEGSKA (reference sequence). The CDR3 loop spans 10 amino acids. The DNA of the CDR3 is TGCAGTGCTGGAGACACCTTCTACACCTTC. As protein: CSAGDTFYTF.

The chain recombines TRBV7-6 with TRBJ2-1, with TRBD2 matching 14 bases. Per the germline V gene, CDR1 is SGHVS and CDR2 is FNYEAQ. The CDR3 is 15 residues long. Trimming cost V 5 bases and J 8 bases; bases outside gene matches: 5. DNA for the CDR3: TGTGCCAGCAGCCGGGAGGGACTAGCGGGGGATGAGCAGTTCTTC. Its protein product is CASSREGLAGDEQFF.

This clone was found once. V is TRBV30 and J is TRBJ2-2, with D possibly TRBD1 on 6 matching bases. CDR3 length equals 17 residues. Looked up from germline, CDR1 is GTSNPN and CDR2 is SVGIG (reference sequence). Deletions cut 0 bases from V and 8 bases from J, with 22 bases between. The CDR3 coding sequence is TGTGCCTGGAGTGTAGGTTTAACAAACAGGGCCGCGGGGGAGCTGTTTTTT. Translated: CAWSVGLTNRAAGELFF. The full variable domain, with the rest looked up from reference TRBV30 and TRBJ2-2, is SQTIHQWPATLVQPVGSPLSLECTVEGTSNPNLYWYRQAAGRGLQLLFYSVGIGQISSEVPQNLSASRPQDRQFILSSKKLLLSDSGFYLCAWSVGLTNRAAGELFFGEGSRLTVL.

This clone is a singleton in its sample. J is TRBJ1-2 and V is TRBV9; no firm D call. Germline CDR1 SGDLS, CDR2 YYNGEE. The CDR3 is 12 residues long. Trimming removed 3 bases from V and 8 bases from J, with 11 bases in between. CDR3 residues: CASSGVARGYTF. In DNA form, the CDR3 reads TGTGCCAGCAGCGGAGTCGCGAGGGGCTACACCTTC.

The chain is built from TRBV7-8 and TRBJ2-7, with 9 bases identical to TRBD1. Germline CDR1 reads SGHVS; CDR2 reads FQNEAQ. J was trimmed by 6 bases and V by 5 bases; bases with no gene match: 8. CDR3 length: 14 amino acids. The CDR3 here is CASSTYRGLAEQYF. The CDR3 coding sequence is TGTGCCAGCAGCACCTACAGGGGGCTGGCCGAGCAGTACTTC.

This chain uses TRBV9 with TRBJ1-3; D uncertain. The CDR3 loop spans 16 amino acids. Germline values: CDR1 SGDLS, CDR2 YYNGEE. V was clipped by 0 bases and J by 7 bases, with 17 bases between them. DNA of the CDR3: TGTGCCAGCAGCGTAGAACTCCCGGGCAGCGGGAACACCATATATTTT. It codes for CASSVELPGSGNTIYF.

The chain links TRBV6-5 to TRBJ2-3; D is uncertain. Looked up from germline, CDR1 is MNHEY and CDR2 is SVGAGI. This CDR3 is 15 amino acids long. V shed 2 bases and J shed 3 bases, with 12 bases lying between them. In DNA form, the CDR3 reads TGTGCCAGCAGTTACGCGACGGCTGGAACAGATACGCAGTATTTT. This translates into CASSYATAGTDTQYF.

This clone was seen once. The V call is TRBV7-8, the J call TRBJ2-1; 7 bases map to TRBD1. V dropped 0 bases and J dropped 7; count of bases not matched to a gene: 12. This CDR3 spans 17 amino acids. CDR1 is SGHVS, CDR2 FQNEAQ, per germline. The DNA for the CDR3 is TGTGCCAGCAGCTTAGCAAGGTTCCGGCAGGGGGAAAATGAGCAGTTCTTC. Protein: CASSLARFRQGENEQFF.

The CDR3 bases are TGTGCCAGCAGCCCATCGGAGGTGCTTGGCTATGGCTACACCTTC. As protein: CASSPSEVLGYGYTF. This chain joins TRBV5-4 and TRBJ1-2; D gene ambiguous. V was cut by 4 bases and J by 4 bases, with 17 bases left in between. CDR3 length: 15 amino acids. Looked up from germline, CDR1 is SGHNT and CDR2 is YYREEE (reference sequence).

The genes are TRBV6-5 and TRBJ1-1, with D hard to call. The CDR3 length is 13 residues. V lost 3 bases and J lost 6, with 11 bases in between. The germline V gene encodes CDR1 MNHEY and CDR2 SVGAGI. This CDR3 is CASSYRAGSEAFF. CDR3 DNA: TGTGCCAGCAGTTATAGGGCGGGTTCTGAAGCTTTCTTT.

The rearrangement uses TRBV7-2 and TRBJ2-4, with 9 bases identical to TRBD1. Per germline, CDR1 SGHTA and CDR2 FQGNSA. The CDR3 has 13 amino acids. V dropped 4 bases and J dropped 9; count of bases not matched to a gene: 4. The CDR3 nucleotides are TGTGCCAGCAGCTGGACAGGGGAGGGCATTCAGTACTTC. Amino acid sequence: CASSWTGEGIQYF.

J is TRBJ2-3 and V is TRBV19; a possible D gene is TRBD2 (7 bases). Trimming took 3 bases from V and 3 from J, leaving 16 bases between them. This CDR3 region has 16 residues. Germline loops: CDR1 LNHDA, CDR2 SQIVND (reference sequence). The CDR3 spells CASSISRGAVTDTQYF. In DNA, the CDR3 is TGTGCCAGTAGTATCAGTCGGGGGGCGGTGACAGATACGCAGTATTTT.